The 18 T cell receptor beta chains below all came from one sample that was sequenced in a study of neurological immune-mediated disorders. TCRdb independently ran MiXCR on the 5' RACE reads; one entry per CDR3 protein. The top ten clones hold about 20% of a sample with about 48,000 distinct CDR3 sequences, 10% of them seen once. Sequencing used PBMCs. The receptors were sampled from a woman between 40 and 50 years old with HTLV-1-associated myelopathy (HAM/TSP).

The table lists this clonotype with many counts. This chain joins TRBV7-9 and TRBJ1-2; 9 nucleotides line up with TRBD1. The CDR3 extends over 14 amino acids. From germline, CDR1 is SEHNR and CDR2 FQNEAQ (reference sequence). The J segment lost 4 bases and the V segment lost 4 bases, leaving 4 bases of the junction unmatched. The chain's CDR3 is CASSSDRGFYGYTF. CDR3 nucleotide sequence: TGTGCCAGCAGCTCGGACAGGGGATTCTATGGCTACACCTTC.

The V call is TRBV20-1, the J call TRBJ2-3; 9 bases line up with TRBD2. V gave up 5 bases and J gave up 1 base; unmatched junction bases: 4. CDR1 and CDR2 (germline): DFQATT, SNEGSKA (reference sequence). This CDR3 region has 14 residues. CDR3 DNA sequence: TGCAGTGCTTTTAGCGGGGGACGCACAGATACGCAGTATTTT. This sequence encodes CSAFSGGRTDTQYF.

This clonotype was detected ten times or more. The chain is built from TRBV9 and TRBJ2-7; D uncertain. With 0 bases removed from V and 7 bases from J, the gap between germline ends came to 14 bases. The CDR3 consists of 14 residues. The V gene's germline CDR1 is SGDLS and CDR2 YYNGEE. DNA for the CDR3: TGTGCCAGCAGCGTAGGGCAGGCCGGTGGGGAGCAGTACTTC. This gives the protein CASSVGQAGGEQYF.

This clonotype has a count of ten or more. CDR3 in DNA: TGTGCCAGCAGCCAAGACAAGACTAGCGACCCCCTCGAGCAGTACTTC. Translated, it gives CASSQDKTSDPLEQYF. The chain carries TRBV14 and TRBJ2-7, with 8 bases that match TRBD2. The CDR3 has 16 amino acids. Germline CDR1 is SGHDN and CDR2 is FVKESK. V trimming: 0 bases; J trimming: 6 bases; junction bases outside the gene matches: 10.

This clonotype showed up many times. The V and J genes are TRBV29-1 and TRBJ1-1; 9 positions agree with TRBD1. The trim removed 7 bases at V and 4 bases at J, leaving 7 bases unmatched. The CDR3 has 13 residues. Germline assignment: CDR1 SQVTM and CDR2 ANQGSEA. The CDR3 protein is CSGDRDRATEAFF. CDR3 in DNA: TGCAGCGGTGACCGGGACAGGGCCACTGAAGCTTTCTTT.

This clonotype has a count of ten or more. The rearrangement joins TRBV12-3 or TRBV12-4 to TRBJ2-7; TRBD2 is a possible D gene (6 bases). This CDR3 has 14 residues. V was trimmed by 3 bases and J by 1 base, leaving 10 bases between them. CDR3 nucleotide sequence: TGTGCCAGCAGTTTCCGGGGGAGGTCCTACGAGCAGTACTTC. Its protein product is CASSFRGRSYEQYF.

This clonotype has a count of ten or more. The chain recombines TRBV12-3 or TRBV12-4 with TRBJ2-3, with no clear D. The V gene lost 7 bases and the J gene lost 3 bases, with 14 bases spanning the gap. The CDR3 covers 14 residues. The DNA of the CDR3 is TGTGCCAGCAAACCGCGGCGTTTGACAGATACGCAGTATTTT. It yields the protein CASKPRRLTDTQYF.

This clonotype was observed at least ten times. V is TRBV29-1 and J is TRBJ2-2; TRBD2 agrees at 8 bases. CDR1 is SQVTM and CDR2 is ANQGSEA in the germline V gene. V lost 7 bases, J lost 5 bases, and 9 bases stayed unmatched. This CDR3 contains 14 residues. The CDR3 protein is CSARGGEDTGELFF. CDR3 nucleotide sequence: TGCAGCGCCCGGGGGGGCGAGGATACCGGGGAGCTGTTTTTT.

This clonotype was observed many times. This chain connects TRBV6-2 or TRBV6-3 to TRBJ1-2, with D possibly matching TRBD1 (5 bases). The V end lost 9 bases, the J end lost 4 bases, and 12 bases lay between the germline ends. In germline, CDR1 is MNHEY, CDR2 SVGEGT. This CDR3 comprises 12 residues. The CDR3 DNA reads TGTGCCAGTACCGGAGACAGCTATGGCTACACCTTC. Translated, it gives CASTGDSYGYTF.

Concerning this clonotype: A much more abundant neighbour one base away suggests this may be a read error. The chain joins TRBV29-1 to TRBJ2-2; D not certain. Trimming pared 8 bases from V and 0 bases from J, leaving 13 bases between. The CDR3 loop spans 14 amino acids. Germline V gives CDR1 SQVTM, CDR2 ANQGSEA. The CDR3 protein is CSLGIRANTGELFF. CDR3 bases: TGCAGCTTGGGGATAAGGGCGAACACCGGGGAGCTGTTTTTT.

This clonotype was recorded at least ten times. V gene TRBV7-2 combines with J gene TRBJ2-2; the D is unclear. The germline V and J ends were trimmed by 4 bases and 0 bases, with 15 bases remaining between them. CDR1 and CDR2 from the germline V gene are SGHTA and FQGNSA. This CDR3 region has 17 residues. The CDR3 region is CASSYRIGQSNTGELFF. CDR3 DNA sequence: TGTGCCAGCAGCTATCGGATCGGGCAGTCGAACACCGGGGAGCTGTTTTTT.

The V call is TRBV5-6, the J call TRBJ2-5, with TRBD2 matching 8 bases. Unmatched junction bases numbered 6, after V lost 0 bases and J lost 5 bases. Looked up from germline, CDR1 is SGHDT and CDR2 is YYEEEE. The CDR3 length is 15 residues. This CDR3 reads CASSLVAGGRETQYF. The CDR3 bases are TGTGCCAGCAGCTTGGTCGCGGGGGGCCGGGAGACCCAGTACTTC.

This chain uses TRBV6-4 with TRBJ2-2, with D possibly being TRBD1 (5 bases). CDR3 size: 13 residues. Germline loops: CDR1 MRHNA, CDR2 SNTAGT. Trimming shortened V by 3 bases and J by 5 bases, and 7 bases separated the two germline ends. The CDR3 DNA sequence: TGTGCCAGCAGTGAAGGGGATACCGGGGAGCTGTTTTTT. It yields the protein CASSEGDTGELFF.

This clonotype has at least ten counts. The V call is TRBV7-2, the J call TRBJ2-3; TRBD2 is a possible D gene (5 bases). Germline V gene data show CDR1 as SGHTA and CDR2 as FQGNSA. The CDR3 has 14 amino acids. The ends were cut back, 5 bases at V and 6 bases at J, with 15 bases in the middle. The CDR3 is CASSRERVRDTQYF. In nucleotides, the CDR3 is TGTGCCAGCAGCCGCGAGAGGGTCCGGGATACGCAGTATTTT.

This clonotype was observed at least ten times. The chain carries TRBV7-6 and TRBJ2-7; D may be TRBD1 or TRBD2 (5 bases each). From germline, CDR1 is SGHVS and CDR2 FNYEAQ. Trimming shortened V by 5 bases and J by 4 bases, and 15 bases separated the two germline ends. The CDR3 is 14 amino acids. CDR3 DNA: TGTGCCAGCAGCCCAGCTGGGGGTGGTTACGAGCAGTACTTC. Translating gives CASSPAGGGYEQYF.

This clonotype was detected many times. The chain has TRBV5-1 and TRBJ2-3; tentatively, D is TRBD2 (6 bases). Trimming took 0 bases from V and 2 from J, leaving 10 bases between them. The CDR3 extends over 15 amino acids. Germline V CDR1 and CDR2: SGHRS, YFSETQ. The CDR3 reads CASSLAGVLTDTQYF. CDR3 bases: TGCGCCAGCAGCTTGGCGGGGGTCCTCACAGATACGCAGTATTTT.

This clonotype was seen at least ten times. The rearrangement joins TRBV20-1 to TRBJ1-1; D gene uncertain. This CDR3 has 12 amino acids. V was cut by 2 bases and J by 2 bases, with 6 bases left in between. Germline V gene data show CDR1 as DFQATT and CDR2 as SNEGSKA (reference sequence). This CDR3 is CSARPLNTEAFF. The CDR3 DNA follows: TGCAGTGCTAGACCACTCAACACTGAAGCTTTCTTT.

This clonotype showed up many times. The V and J genes are TRBV27 and TRBJ2-3; 7 positions match TRBD2. With V trimmed by 5 bases and J by 5 bases, 4 bases remained unmatched. This CDR3 has 13 residues. The germline V gene has CDR1 MNHEY and CDR2 SMNVEV (reference sequence). The DNA for the CDR3 is TGTGCCAGCAGTCACGGGAGGCGAGATACGCAGTATTTT. The encoded protein is CASSHGRRDTQYF.